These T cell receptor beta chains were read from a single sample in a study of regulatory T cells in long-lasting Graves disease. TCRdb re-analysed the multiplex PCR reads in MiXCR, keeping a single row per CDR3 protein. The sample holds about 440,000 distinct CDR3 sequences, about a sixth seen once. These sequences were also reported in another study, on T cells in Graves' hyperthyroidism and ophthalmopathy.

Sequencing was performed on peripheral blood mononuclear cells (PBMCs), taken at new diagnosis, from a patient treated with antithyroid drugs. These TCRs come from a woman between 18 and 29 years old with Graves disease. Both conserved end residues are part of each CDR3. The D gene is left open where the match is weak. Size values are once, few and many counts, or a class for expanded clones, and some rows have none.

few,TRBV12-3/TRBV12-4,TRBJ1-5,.,TGTGCCAGCAGTACCAGGACAGGCAATCAGCCCCAGCATTTT,CASSTRTGNQPQHF
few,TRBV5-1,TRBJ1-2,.,TGCGCCAGCAGCCCGGAGTTCGGACGCGCTGGGGTATGGTATGGCTACACCTTC,CASSPEFGRAGVWYGYTF
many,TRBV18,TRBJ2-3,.,TGTGCCAGCAGCCCCAGACAGTCTAGCACAGATACGCAGTATTTT,CASSPRQSSTDTQYF
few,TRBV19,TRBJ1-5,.,TGTGCCAGTAGTCCCCGCTCGGGTCAGCCCCAGCATTTT,CASSPRSGQPQHF
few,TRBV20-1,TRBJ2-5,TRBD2,TGCAGTGCTAGTTCAGCGGGGGCGACGGATGGTACTTGGGAGACCCAGTACTTC,CSASSAGATDGTWETQYF
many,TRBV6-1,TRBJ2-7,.,TGTGCCAGCAGTCCTCTGGGTAGCTCCTACGAGCAGTACTTC,CASSPLGSSYEQYF
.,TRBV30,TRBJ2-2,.,TGTGCCCGGAGTGTGCAACCAGGGGTCGCCGGGGAGCTGTTTTTT,CARSVQPGVAGELFF
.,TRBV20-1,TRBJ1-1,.,TGCAGTGGGTCGGACGGAACATTTATGAACACTGAAGCTTTCTTT,CSGSDGTFMNTEAFF
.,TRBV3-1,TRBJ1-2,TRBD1,TGTGCCAGCAGCCCAAGCAAGGGACAGCACTATGGCTACACCTTC,CASSPSKGQHYGYTF
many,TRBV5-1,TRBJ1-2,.,TGCGCCAGCAGCTTGGTAGGGGTAACTGGCTACACCTTC,CASSLVGVTGYTF
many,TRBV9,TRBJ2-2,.,TGTGCCAGCAGCGTAGCTTATCGAGGACGGGAGCTGTTTTTT,CASSVAYRGRELFF
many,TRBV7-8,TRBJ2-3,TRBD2,TGTGCCAGCAGCTTAACTAGCGGGACAGATACGCAGTATTTT,CASSLTSGTDTQYF
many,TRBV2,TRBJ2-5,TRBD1,TGTGCCAGCAGTGGAGGAGGGACAGGGGAGACCCAGTACTTC,CASSGGGTGETQYF
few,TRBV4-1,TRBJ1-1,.,TGCGCCAGCAGCCGAATAACTGCCACTGAAGCTTTCTTT,CASSRITATEAFF
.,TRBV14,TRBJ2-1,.,TGTGCCAGCAGCCTCGAGGTATCCTTAACTGGGACCTACAATGAGCAGTTCTTC,CASSLEVSLTGTYNEQFF
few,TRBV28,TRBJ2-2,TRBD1,TGTGCCACCCCGACAGGGTACACCGGGGAGCTGTTTTTT,CATPTGYTGELFF
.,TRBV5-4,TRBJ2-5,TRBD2,TGTGCCAGCAGCTCCCAGGCGGGGGATCGGGAGACCCAGTACTTC,CASSSQAGDRETQYF
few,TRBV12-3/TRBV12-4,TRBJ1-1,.,TGTGCCAGCAGTCCAGGGCTGGCGAACACTGAAGCTTTCTTT,CASSPGLANTEAFF
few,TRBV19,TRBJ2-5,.,TGTGCCAGTAGTATCACAGGGCCGGAGACCCAGTACTTC,CASSITGPETQYF
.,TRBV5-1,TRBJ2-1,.,TGCGCCAGCAGCTTGAGGACAGATTCCTACAATGAGCAGTTCTTC,CASSLRTDSYNEQFF
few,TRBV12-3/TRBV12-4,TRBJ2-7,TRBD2,TGTGCCAGCAGATATACTAGCGGAACCTACAATGAGCAGTACTTC,CASRYTSGTYNEQYF
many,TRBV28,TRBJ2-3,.,TGTGCCAGCAGTTCCGTAGAGACAGCTACAGGGGATACGCAGTATTTT,CASSSVETATGDTQYF
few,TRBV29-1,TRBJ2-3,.,TGCAACGTAAAGGGACCTGATGATACGCAGTATTTT,CNVKGPDDTQYF
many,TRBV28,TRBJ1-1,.,TGTGCCAGCAGTTTTGAGGACAGTGAAGCTTTCTTT,CASSFEDSEAFF
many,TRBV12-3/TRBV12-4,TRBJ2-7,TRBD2,TGTGCCAGCAGGGAAAGCGGGAGGCAGACCTACGAGCAGTACTTC,CASRESGRQTYEQYF
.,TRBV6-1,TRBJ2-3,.,TGTGCCAGCATCTTCAGAGGCACAGATACGCAGTATTTT,CASIFRGTDTQYF
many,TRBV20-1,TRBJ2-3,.,TGCAGTGCTAGAGATCCCATTTACACAGATACGCAGTATTTT,CSARDPIYTDTQYF
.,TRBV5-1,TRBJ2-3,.,TGTGCCAGCAGCACAGGGAGGCTCCCGAAAGGGACAGATACGCAGTATTTT,CASSTGRLPKGTDTQYF
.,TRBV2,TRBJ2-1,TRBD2,TGTGCCAGCAGTGCTCGGACTAGCGGAAACAATGAGCAGTTCTTC,CASSARTSGNNEQFF
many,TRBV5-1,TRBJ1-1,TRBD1,TGCGCCAGCAGCACAAAAACAGGGGCCCTTGAAGCTTTCTTT,CASSTKTGALEAFF
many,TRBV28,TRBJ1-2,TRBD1,TGTGCCAGCATCGAACCCGGGACAGTTTATGATGGCTACACCTTC,CASIEPGTVYDGYTF
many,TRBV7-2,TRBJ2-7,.,TGTGCCAGCAGTTTAGATCGTCTGGGCGAGCAGTACTTC,CASSLDRLGEQYF
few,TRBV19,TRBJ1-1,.,TGTGCCAGTTCCGGTTTAGCGCTAAGCACTGAAGCTTTCTTT,CASSGLALSTEAFF
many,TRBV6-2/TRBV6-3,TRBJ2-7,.,TGTGCCAGCAGTTGGGCCGGGGGCAACGAGCAGTACTTC,CASSWAGGNEQYF
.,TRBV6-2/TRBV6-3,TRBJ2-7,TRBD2,TGTGCCAGCAGACTAGCGGGAGGGCCTTCGGGGGAGCAGTACTTC,CASRLAGGPSGEQYF
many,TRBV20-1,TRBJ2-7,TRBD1,TGCAGTGCTAGAGCGGACAGGGGGCTAAGGGAGCAGTACTTC,CSARADRGLREQYF
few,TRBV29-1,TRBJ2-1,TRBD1,TGCAGCGTTGAAGATCGACAGGGCCGCAACAATGAGCAGTTCTTC,CSVEDRQGRNNEQFF
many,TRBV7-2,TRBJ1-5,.,TGTGCCAGCACCCCCTCGGGCAATCAGCCCCAGCATTTT,CASTPSGNQPQHF
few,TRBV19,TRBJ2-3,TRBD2,TGTGCCAGTAGTACGATGACTAGCGGGGATCCCTCAGATACGCAGTATTTT,CASSTMTSGDPSDTQYF
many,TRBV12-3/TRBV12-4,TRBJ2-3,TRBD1,TGTGCCAGCAAACAGGGGGCCCGCACAGATACGCAGTATTTT,CASKQGARTDTQYF
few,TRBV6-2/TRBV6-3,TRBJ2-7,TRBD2,TGTGCCAGCAAAAGGACTAGCAACAACTACGAGCAGTACTTC,CASKRTSNNYEQYF
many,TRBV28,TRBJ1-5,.,TGTGCCAGCAGACTTATAACGGACCTTAGCAATCAGCCCCAGCATTTT,CASRLITDLSNQPQHF
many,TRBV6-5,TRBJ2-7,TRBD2,TGTGCCAGCAGTTACTCGATTAGCGGGAGCTCCTACGAGCAGTACTTC,CASSYSISGSSYEQYF
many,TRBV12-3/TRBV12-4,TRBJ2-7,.,TGTGCCAGCAGCTTTCGGGGGACCTACGAGCAGTACTTC,CASSFRGTYEQYF
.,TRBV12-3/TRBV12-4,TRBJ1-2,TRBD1,TGTGCCAGCAGGGCGGACAGGGGGCTCTCTTACACCTTC,CASRADRGLSYTF
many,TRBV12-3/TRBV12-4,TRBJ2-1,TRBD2,TGTGCCAGCGCTAGCGGGGAAGCGGCCAATGAGCAGTTCTTC,CASASGEAANEQFF
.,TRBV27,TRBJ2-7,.,TGTGCCAGTAGAAAACAGGGTTACTCCTACGAGCAGTACTTC,CASRKQGYSYEQYF
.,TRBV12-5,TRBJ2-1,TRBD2,TGTGCTAGTGGTTTGGTTATTAGCGGGAGGGGCAATGAGCAGTTCTTC,CASGLVISGRGNEQFF
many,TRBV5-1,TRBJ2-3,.,TGCGCCAGCAGCTTGGAAGTTCGGAAGGCTAGCACAGATACGCAGTATTTT,CASSLEVRKASTDTQYF
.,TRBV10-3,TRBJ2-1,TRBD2,TGTGCCATCAGCCGACTAGCGGGAGGCACCTACAATGAGCAGTTCTTC,CAISRLAGGTYNEQFF
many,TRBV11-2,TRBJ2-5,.,TGTGCCAGCAGCCCGCGTAGCGATGCGGAGACCCAGTACTTC,CASSPRSDAETQYF
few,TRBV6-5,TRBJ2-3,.,TGTGCCAGCAGTTACTCTGTAGAACCGTGGAACACAGATACGCAGTATTTT,CASSYSVEPWNTDTQYF
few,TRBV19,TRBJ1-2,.,TGTGCCAGTAGTATAAGGGAATACAACTATGGCTACACCTTC,CASSIREYNYGYTF